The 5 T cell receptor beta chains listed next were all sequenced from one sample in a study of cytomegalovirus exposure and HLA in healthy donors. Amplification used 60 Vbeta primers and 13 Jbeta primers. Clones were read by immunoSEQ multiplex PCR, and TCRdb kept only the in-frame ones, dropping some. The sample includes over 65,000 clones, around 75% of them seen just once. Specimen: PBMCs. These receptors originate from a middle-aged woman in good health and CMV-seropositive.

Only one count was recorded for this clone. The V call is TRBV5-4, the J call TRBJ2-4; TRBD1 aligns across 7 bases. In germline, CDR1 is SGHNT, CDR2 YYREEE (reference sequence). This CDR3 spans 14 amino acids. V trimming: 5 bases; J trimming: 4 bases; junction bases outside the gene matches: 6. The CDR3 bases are TGTGCCAGCAGTTCCGGGACAGAGAAAAACATTCAGTACTTC. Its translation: CASSSGTEKNIQYF.

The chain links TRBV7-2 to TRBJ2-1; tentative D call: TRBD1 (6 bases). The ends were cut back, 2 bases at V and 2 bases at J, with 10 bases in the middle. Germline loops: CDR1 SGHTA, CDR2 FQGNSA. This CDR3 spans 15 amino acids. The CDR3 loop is CASSLQGRTYNEQFF. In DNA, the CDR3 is TGTGCCAGCAGCTTACAGGGGAGAACCTACAATGAGCAGTTCTTC.

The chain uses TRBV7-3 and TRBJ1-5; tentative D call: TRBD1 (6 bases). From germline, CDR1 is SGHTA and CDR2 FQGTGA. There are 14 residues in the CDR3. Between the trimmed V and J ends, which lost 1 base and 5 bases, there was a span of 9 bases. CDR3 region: CASSLKGGDQPQHF. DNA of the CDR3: TGTGCCAGCAGCTTAAAAGGGGGGGATCAGCCCCAGCATTTT.

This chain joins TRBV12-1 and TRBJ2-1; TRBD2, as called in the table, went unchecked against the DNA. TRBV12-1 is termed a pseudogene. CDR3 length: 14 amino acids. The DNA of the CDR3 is TGTGCCAGCAGCTTTGATCCTACCTACAATGAGCAGTTCTTC. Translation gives CASSFDPTYNEQFF.

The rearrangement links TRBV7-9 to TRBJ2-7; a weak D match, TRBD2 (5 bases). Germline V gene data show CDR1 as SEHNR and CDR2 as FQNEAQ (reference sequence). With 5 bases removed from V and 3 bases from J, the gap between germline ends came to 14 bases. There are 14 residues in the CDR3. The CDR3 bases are TGTGCCAGCAGCCCCGCCGGGATTTACTACGAGCAGTACTTC. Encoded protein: CASSPAGIYYEQYF.